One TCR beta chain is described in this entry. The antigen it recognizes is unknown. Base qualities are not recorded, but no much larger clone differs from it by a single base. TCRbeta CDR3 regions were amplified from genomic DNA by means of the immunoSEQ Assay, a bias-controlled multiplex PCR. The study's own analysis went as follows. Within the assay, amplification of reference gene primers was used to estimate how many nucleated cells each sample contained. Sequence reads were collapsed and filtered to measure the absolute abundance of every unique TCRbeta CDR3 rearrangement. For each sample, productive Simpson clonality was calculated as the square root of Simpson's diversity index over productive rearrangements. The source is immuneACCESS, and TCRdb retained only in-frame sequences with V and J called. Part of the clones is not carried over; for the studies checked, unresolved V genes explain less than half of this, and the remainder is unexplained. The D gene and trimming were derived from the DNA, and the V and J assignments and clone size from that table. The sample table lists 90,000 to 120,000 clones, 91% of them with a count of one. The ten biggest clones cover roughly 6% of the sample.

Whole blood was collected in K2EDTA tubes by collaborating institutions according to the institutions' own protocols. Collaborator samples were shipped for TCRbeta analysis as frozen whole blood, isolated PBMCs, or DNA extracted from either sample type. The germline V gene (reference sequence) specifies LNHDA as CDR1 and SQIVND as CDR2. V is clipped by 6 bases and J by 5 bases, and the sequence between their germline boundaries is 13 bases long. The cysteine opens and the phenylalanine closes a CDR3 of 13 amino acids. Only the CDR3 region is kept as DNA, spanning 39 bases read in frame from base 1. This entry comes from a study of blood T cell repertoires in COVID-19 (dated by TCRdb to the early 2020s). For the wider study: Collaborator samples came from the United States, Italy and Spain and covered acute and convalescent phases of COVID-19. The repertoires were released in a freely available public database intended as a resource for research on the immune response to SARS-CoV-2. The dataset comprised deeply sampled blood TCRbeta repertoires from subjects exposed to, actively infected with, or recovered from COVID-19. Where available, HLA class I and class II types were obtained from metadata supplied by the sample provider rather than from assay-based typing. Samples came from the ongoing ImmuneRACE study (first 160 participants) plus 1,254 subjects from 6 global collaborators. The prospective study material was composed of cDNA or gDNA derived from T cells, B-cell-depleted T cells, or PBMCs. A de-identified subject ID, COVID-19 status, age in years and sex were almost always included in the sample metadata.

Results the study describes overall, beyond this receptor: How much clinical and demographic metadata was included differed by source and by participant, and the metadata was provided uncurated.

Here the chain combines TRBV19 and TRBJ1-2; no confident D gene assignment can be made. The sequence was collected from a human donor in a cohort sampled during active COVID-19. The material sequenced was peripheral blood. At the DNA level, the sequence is TGTGCCAGTAGACAAGGCGGGAGTTATGGCTACACCTTC. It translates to CASRQGGSYGYTF.